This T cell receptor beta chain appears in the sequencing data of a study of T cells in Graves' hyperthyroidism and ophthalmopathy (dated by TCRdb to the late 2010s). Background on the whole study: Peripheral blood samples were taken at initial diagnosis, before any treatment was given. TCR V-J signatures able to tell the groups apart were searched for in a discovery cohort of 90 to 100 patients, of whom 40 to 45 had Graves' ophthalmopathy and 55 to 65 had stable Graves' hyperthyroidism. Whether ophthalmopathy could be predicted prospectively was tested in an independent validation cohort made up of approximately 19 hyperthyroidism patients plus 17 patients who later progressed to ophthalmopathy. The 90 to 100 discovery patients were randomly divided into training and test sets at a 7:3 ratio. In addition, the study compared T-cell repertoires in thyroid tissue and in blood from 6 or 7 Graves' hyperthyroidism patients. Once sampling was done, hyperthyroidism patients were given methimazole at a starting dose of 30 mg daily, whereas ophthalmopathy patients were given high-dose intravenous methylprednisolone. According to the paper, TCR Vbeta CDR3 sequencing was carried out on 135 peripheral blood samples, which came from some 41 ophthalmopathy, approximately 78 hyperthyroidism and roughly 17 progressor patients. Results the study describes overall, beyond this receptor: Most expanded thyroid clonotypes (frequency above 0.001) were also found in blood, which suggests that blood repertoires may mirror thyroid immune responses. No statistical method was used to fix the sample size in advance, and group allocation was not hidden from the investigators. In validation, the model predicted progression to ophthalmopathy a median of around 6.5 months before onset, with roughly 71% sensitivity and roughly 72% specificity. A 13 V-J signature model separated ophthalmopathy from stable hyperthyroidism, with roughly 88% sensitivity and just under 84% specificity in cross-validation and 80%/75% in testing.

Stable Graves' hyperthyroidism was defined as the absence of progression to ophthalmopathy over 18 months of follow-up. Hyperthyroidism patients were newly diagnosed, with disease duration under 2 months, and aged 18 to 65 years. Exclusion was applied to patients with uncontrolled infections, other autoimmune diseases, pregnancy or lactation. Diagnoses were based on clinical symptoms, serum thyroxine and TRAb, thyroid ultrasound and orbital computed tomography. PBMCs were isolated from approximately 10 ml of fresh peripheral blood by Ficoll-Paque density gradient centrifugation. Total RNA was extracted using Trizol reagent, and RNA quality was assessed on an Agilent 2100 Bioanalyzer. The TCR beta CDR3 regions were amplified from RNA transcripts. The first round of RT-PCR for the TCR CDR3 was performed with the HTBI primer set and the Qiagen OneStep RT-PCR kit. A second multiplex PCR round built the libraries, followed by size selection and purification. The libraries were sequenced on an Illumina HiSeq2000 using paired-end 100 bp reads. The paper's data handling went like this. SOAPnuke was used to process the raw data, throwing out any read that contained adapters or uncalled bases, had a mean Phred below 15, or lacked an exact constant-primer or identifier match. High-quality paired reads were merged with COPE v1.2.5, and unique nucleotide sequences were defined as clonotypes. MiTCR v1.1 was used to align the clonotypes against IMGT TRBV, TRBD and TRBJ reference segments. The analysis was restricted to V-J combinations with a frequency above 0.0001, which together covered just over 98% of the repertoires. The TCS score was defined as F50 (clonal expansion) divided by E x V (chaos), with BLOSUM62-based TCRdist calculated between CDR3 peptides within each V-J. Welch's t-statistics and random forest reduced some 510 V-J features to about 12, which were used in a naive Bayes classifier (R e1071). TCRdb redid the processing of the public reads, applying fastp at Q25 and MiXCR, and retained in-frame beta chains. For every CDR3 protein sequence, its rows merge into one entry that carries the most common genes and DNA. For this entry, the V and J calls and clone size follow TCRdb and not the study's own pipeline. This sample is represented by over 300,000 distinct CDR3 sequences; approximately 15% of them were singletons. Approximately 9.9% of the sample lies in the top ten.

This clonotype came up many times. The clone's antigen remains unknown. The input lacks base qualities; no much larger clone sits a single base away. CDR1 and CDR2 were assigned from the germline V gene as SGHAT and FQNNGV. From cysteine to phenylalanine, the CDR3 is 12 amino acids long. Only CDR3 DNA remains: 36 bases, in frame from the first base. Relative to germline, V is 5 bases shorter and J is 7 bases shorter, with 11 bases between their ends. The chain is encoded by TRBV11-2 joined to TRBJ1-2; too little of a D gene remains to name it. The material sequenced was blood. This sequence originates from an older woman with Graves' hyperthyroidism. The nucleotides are TGTGCCAGCAGCCCAGAGGGTTTTGGCTACACCTTC. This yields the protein CASSPEGFGYTF.